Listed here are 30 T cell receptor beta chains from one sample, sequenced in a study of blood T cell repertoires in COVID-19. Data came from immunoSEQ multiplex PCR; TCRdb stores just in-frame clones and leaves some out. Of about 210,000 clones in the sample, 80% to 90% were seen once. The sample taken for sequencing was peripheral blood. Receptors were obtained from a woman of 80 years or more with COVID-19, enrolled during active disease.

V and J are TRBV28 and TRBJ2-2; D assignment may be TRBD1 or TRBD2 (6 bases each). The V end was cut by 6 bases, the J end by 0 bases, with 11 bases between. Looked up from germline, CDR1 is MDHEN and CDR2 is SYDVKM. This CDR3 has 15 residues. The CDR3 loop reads CASRLGGTNTGELFF. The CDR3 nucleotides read TGTGCCAGCAGGTTAGGGGGGACGAACACCGGGGAGCTGTTTTTT. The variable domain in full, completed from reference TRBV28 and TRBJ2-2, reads DVKVTQSSRYLVKRTGEKVFLECVQDMDHENMFWYRQDPGLGLRLIYFSYDVKMKEKGDIPEGYSVSREKKERFSLILESASTNQTSMYLCASRLGGTNTGELFFGEGSRLTVL.

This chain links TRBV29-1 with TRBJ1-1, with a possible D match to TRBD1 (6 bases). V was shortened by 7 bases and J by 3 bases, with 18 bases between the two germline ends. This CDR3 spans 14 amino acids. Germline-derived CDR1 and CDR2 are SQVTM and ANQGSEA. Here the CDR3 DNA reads TGCAGCGCCCGGGAGGGGGTTTCATACACTGAAGCTTTCTTT. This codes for CSAREGVSYTEAFF.

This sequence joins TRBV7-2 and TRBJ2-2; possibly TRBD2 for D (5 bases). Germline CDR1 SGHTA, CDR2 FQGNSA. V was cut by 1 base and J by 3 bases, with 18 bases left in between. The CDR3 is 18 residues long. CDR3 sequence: CASSLGRLGPGDTGELFF. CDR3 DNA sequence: TGTGCCAGCAGCTTAGGCCGGCTAGGACCCGGGGACACCGGGGAGCTGTTTTTT.

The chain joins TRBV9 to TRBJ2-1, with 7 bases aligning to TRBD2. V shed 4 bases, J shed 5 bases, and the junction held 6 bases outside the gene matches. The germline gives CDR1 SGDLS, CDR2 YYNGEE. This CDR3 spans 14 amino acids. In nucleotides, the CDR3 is TGTGCCAGCAGCCTCTCCCGGGGGGACAATGAGCAGTTCTTC. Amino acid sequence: CASSLSRGDNEQFF.

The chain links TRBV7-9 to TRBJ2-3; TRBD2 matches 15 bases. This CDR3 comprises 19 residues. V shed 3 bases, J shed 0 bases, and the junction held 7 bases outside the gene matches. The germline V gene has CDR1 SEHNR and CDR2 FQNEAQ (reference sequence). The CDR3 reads CASSLGLAGGERSTDTQYF. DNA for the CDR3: TGTGCCAGCAGCTTGGGACTAGCGGGGGGCGAGAGGAGCACAGATACGCAGTATTTT.

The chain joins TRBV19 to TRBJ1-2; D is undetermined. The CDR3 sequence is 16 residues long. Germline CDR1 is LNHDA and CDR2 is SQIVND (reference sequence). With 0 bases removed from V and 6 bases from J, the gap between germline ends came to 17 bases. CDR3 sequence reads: CASSIDGAEQRNGYTF. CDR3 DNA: TGTGCCAGTAGTATAGATGGAGCCGAACAAAGGAATGGCTACACCTTC.

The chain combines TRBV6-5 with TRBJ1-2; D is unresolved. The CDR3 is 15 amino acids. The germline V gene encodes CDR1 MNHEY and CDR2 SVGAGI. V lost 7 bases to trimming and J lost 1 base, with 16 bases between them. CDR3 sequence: CASTRLETFNYGYTF. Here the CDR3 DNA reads TGTGCCAGCACCCGATTGGAGACCTTTAACTATGGCTACACCTTC.

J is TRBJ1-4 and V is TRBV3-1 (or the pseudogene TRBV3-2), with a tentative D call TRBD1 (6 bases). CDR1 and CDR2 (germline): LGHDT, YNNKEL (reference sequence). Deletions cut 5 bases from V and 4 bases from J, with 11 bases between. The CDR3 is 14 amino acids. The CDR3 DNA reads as TGTGCCAGCAGCACTCGGACAGTTAATGAAAAACTGTTTTTT. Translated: CASSTRTVNEKLFF.

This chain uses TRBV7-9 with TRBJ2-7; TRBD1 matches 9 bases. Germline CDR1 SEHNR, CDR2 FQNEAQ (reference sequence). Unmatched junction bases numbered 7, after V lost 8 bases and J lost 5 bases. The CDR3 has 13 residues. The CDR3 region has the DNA TGTGCCAGCGATCCGGGACAGGGAAACGAGCAGTACTTC. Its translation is CASDPGQGNEQYF.

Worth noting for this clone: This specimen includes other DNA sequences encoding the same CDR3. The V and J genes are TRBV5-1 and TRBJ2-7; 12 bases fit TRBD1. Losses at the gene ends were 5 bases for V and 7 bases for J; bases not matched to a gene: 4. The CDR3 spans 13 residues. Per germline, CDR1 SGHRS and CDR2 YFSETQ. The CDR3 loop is CASRGQGAGEQYF. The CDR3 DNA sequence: TGCGCCAGCAGGGGACAGGGGGCTGGAGAGCAGTACTTC.

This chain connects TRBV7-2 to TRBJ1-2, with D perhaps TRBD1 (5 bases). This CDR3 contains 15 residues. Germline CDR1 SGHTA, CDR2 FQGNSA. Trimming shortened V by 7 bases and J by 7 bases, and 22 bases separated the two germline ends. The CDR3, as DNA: TGTGCCAGCACCCCGAGTCGGGGGATGGGTGGTGGCTACACCTTC. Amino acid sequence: CASTPSRGMGGGYTF.

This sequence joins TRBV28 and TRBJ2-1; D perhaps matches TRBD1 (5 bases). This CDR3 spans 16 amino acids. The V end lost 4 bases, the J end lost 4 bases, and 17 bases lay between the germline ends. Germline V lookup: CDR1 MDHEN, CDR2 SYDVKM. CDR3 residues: CASSSDAGKAYNEQFF. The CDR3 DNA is TGTGCCAGCAGTTCCGACGCAGGGAAAGCATACAATGAGCAGTTCTTC.

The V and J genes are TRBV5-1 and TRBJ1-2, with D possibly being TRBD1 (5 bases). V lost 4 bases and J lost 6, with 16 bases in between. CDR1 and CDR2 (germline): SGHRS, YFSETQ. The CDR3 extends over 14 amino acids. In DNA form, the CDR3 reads TGCGCCAGCAGCCCCACCGGGGGAAGGAATGGCTACACCTTC. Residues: CASSPTGGRNGYTF.

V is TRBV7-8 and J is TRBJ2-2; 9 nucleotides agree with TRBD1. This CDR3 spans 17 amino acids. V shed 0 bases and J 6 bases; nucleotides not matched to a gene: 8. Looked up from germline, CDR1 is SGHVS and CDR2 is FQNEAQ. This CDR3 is CASSLAPLRDRAGELFF. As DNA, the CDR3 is TGTGCCAGCAGCTTAGCCCCCCTGCGGGACAGGGCCGGGGAGCTGTTTTTT.

The CDR3 DNA reads as TGCGCCAGCAGCCAAGATAATAGCGGGGCGAACTCCTACGAGCAGTACTTC. Its translation is CASSQDNSGANSYEQYF. This rearrangement joins TRBV4-1 to TRBJ2-7, with 8 bases identical to TRBD2. This CDR3 has 17 residues. Germline lookup yields CDR1 MGHRA and CDR2 YSYEKL. Trimming removed 0 bases from V and 0 bases from J; junction bases left unmatched: 7.

The CDR3 loop is CASSLSWGGGTQYF. The CDR3 coding sequence is TGTGCCAGCAGCTTAAGTTGGGGGGGTGGTACGCAGTATTTT. This chain connects TRBV7-2 to TRBJ2-3, with 7 nucleotides matching TRBD2. V gave up 2 bases and J gave up 8 bases; unmatched junction bases: 7. This CDR3 is built from 14 residues. Germline CDR1 SGHTA, CDR2 FQGNSA.

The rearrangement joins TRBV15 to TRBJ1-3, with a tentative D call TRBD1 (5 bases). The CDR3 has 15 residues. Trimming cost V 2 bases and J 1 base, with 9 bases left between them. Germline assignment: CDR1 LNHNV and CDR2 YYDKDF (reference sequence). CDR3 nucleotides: TGTGCCACCAGCAGACAGGGCACTTCTGGAAACACCATATATTTT. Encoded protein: CATSRQGTSGNTIYF.

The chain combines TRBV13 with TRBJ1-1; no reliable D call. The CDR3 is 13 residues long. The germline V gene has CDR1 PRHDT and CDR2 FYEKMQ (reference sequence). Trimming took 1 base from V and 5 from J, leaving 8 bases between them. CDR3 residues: CASSLAEGTEAFF. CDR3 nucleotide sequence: TGTGCCAGCAGCTTAGCCGAGGGTACTGAAGCTTTCTTT. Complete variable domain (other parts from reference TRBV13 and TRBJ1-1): AAGVIQSPRHLIKEKRETATLKCYPIPRHDTVYWYQQGPGQDPQFLISFYEKMQSDKGSIPDRFSAQQFSDYHSELNMSSLELGDSALYFCASSLAEGTEAFFGQGTRLTVV.

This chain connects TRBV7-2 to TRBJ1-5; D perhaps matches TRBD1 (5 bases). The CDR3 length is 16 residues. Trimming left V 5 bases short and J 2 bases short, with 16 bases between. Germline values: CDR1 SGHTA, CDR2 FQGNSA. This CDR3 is CASSPIGGRGNQPQHF. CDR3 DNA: TGTGCCAGCAGCCCGATCGGGGGTCGGGGCAATCAGCCCCAGCATTTT.

CDR3 region: CASSLSATGDYGYTF. The CDR3 bases are TGTGCCAGTAGCCTCTCAGCAACAGGGGACTATGGCTACACCTTC. V is TRBV19 and J is TRBJ1-2; 7 positions match TRBD1. J was trimmed by 3 bases and V by 6 bases; bases with no gene match: 10. The CDR3 totals 15 residues. Germline lookup yields CDR1 LNHDA and CDR2 SQIVND (reference sequence).

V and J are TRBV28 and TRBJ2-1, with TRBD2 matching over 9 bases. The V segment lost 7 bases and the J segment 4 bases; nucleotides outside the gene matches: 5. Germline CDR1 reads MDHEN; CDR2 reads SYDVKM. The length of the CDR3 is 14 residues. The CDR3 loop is CASTLAGYYNEQFF. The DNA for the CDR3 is TGTGCCAGCACGCTAGCGGGATATTACAATGAGCAGTTCTTC.

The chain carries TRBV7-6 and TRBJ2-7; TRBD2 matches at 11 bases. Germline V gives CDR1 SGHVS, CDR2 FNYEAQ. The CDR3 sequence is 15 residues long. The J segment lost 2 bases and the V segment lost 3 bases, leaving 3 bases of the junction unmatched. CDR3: CASSLYSGGAYEQYF. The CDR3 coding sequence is TGTGCCAGCAGCTTGTATAGCGGGGGGGCCTACGAGCAGTACTTC.

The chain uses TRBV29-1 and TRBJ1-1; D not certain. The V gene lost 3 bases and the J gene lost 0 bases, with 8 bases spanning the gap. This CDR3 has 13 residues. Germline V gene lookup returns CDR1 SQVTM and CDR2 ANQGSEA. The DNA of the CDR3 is TGCAGCGTTGAGGCAGGCCTGAACACTGAAGCTTTCTTT. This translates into CSVEAGLNTEAFF.

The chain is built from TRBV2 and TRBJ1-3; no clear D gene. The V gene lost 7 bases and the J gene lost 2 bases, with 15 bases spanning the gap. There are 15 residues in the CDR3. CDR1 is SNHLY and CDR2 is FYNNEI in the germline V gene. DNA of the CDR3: TGTGCCAGCAACGCCGTTGGTGGAGCTGGAAACACCATATATTTT. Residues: CASNAVGGAGNTIYF.

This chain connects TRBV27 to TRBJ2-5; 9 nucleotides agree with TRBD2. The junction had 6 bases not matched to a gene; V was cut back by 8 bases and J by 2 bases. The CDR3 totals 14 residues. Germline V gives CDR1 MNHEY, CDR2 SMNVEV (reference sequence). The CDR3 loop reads CASFSGGTQETQYF. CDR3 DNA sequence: TGTGCCAGCTTCAGCGGGGGGACTCAAGAGACCCAGTACTTC.

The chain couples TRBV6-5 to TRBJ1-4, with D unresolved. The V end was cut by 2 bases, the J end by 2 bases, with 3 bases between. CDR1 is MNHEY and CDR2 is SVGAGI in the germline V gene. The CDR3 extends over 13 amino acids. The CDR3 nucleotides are TGTGCCAGCAGTTACGGCACTAATGAAAAACTGTTTTTT. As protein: CASSYGTNEKLFF.

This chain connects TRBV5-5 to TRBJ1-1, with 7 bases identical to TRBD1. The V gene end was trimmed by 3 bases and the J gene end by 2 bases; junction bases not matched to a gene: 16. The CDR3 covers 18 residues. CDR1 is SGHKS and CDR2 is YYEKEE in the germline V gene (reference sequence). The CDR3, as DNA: TGTGCCAGCAGCTCCCGACAGGGTATGGTCTCGATAAACACTGAAGCTTTCTTT. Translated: CASSSRQGMVSINTEAFF.

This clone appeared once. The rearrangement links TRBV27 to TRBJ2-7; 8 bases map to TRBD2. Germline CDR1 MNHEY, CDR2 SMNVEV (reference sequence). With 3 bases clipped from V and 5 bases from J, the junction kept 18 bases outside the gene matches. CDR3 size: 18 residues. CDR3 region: CASSFFPPGRAGGDEQYF. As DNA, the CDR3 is TGTGCCAGCAGTTTTTTCCCCCCCGGGAGGGCTGGAGGGGACGAGCAGTACTTC.

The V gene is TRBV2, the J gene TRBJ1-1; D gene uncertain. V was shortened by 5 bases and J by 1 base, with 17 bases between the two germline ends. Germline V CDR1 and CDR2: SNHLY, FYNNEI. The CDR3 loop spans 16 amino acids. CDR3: CASSYEERIKNTEAFF. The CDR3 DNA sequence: TGTGCCAGCAGTTATGAGGAGCGGATCAAGAACACTGAAGCTTTCTTT.

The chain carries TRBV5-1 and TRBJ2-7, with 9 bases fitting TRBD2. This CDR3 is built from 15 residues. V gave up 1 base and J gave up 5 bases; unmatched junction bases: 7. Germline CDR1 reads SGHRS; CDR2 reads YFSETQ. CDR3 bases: TGCGCCAGCAGCTTGTCTGGCGGGGGGGTCCACGAGCAGTACGTC. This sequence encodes CASSLSGGGVHEQYV.